A single count supports the clone carrying this TCR beta chain. These data come from a study of PD-1 blockade in classical Hodgkin lymphoma. The wider study: Intravenous infusions of nivolumab 3 mg/kg reached patients every 2 weeks.

The length of the CDR3 is 14 residues. J gave up 3 bases and V 6 bases, and 4 bases lay outside the gene matches. CDR1 is MGHDK, CDR2 SYGVNS, per germline. Profiled with immunoSEQ multiplex PCR; TCRdb holds only in-frame clones, not every one. The table includes tens of thousands of clones, 90% detected once. Time point reported: cycle 4 day 1 (C4D1), after less than 7 weeks of nivolumab. After autologous stem cell transplantation all patients relapsed, and prior brentuximab vedotin exposure differed between cohorts. This receptor was obtained from a human donor with classical Hodgkin lymphoma. The rearrangement links TRBV25-1 to TRBJ2-5; TRBD1 matches at 10 bases. Sequenced here: peripheral blood mononuclear cells (PBMCs), sampled before the fourth cycle of nivolumab. As DNA, the CDR3 is TGTGCCAGCAGGGGGGACAGGGGAAAAGAGACCCAGTACTTC. It translates to CASRGDRGKETQYF.